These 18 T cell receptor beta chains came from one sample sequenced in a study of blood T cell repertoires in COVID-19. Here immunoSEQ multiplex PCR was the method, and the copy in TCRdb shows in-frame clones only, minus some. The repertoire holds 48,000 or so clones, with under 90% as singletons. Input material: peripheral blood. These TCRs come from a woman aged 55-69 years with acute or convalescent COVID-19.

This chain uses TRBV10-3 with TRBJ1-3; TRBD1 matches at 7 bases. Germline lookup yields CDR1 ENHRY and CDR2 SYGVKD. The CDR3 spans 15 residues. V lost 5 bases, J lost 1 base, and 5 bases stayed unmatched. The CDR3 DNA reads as TGTGCCATCAGTAACTCGGGACAGTCTGGAAACACCATATATTTT. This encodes CAISNSGQSGNTIYF.

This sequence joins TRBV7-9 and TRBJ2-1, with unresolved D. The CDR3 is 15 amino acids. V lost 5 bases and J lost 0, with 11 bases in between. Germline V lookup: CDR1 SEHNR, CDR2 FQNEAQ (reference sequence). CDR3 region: CASSNSLSSYNEQFF. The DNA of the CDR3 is TGTGCCAGCAGCAATAGCCTTAGCTCCTACAATGAGCAGTTCTTC.

In DNA, the CDR3 is TGTGCCAGCAGCCTCGCGACAGGGGGCACCGGGGAGCTGTTTTTT. Translated: CASSLATGGTGELFF. V and J are TRBV3-1 (or the pseudogene TRBV3-2) and TRBJ2-2, with 9 bases lining up with TRBD1. The V and J ends lost 4 bases and 4 bases, in that order; junction bases with no gene match: 4. The CDR3 has 15 residues. Germline V gene lookup returns CDR1 LGHDT and CDR2 YNNKEL (reference sequence).

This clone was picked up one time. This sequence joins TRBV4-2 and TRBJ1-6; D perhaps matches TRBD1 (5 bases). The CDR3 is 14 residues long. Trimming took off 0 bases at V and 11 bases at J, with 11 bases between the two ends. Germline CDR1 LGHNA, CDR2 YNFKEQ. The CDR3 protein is CASSQEQVRTPLHF. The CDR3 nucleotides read TGTGCCAGCAGCCAAGAACAGGTTAGAACACCCCTCCACTTT.

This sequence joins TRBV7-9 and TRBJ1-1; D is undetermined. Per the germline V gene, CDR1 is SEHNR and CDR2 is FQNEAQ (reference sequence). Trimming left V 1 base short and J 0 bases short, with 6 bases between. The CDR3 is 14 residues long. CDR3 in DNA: TGTGCCAGCAGCTTAGAATTAATGAACACTGAAGCTTTCTTT. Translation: CASSLELMNTEAFF.

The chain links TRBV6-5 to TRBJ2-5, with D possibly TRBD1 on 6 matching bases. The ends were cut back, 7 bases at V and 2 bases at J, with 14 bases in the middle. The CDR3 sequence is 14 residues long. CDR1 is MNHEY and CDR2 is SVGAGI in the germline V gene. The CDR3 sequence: CASTEGGRQETQYF. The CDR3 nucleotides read TGTGCCAGCACCGAAGGGGGTAGGCAAGAGACCCAGTACTTC.

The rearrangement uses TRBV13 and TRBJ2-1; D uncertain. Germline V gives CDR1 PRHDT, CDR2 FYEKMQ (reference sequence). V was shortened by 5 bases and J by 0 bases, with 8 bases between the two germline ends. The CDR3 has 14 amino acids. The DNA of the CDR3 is TGTGCCAGCAGCCTGGAGAGCTCCTACAATGAGCAGTTCTTC. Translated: CASSLESSYNEQFF.

CDR3 sequence (DNA): TGTGCCAGCAGTTACTCGCGGGACAGGCGGAACACTGAAGCTTTCTTT. Translated, it gives CASSYSRDRRNTEAFF. The chain links TRBV6-5 to TRBJ1-1; 8 bases are a match to TRBD1. The CDR3 has 16 amino acids. Germline V CDR1 and CDR2: MNHEY, SVGAGI. With V trimmed by 0 bases and J by 1 base, 4 bases remained unmatched.

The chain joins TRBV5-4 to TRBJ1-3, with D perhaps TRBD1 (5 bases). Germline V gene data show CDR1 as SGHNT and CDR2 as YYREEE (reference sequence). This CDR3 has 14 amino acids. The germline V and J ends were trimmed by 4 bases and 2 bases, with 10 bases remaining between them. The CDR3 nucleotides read TGTGCCAGCAGCCCCCAGGGCACTGGAAACACCATATATTTT. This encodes CASSPQGTGNTIYF.

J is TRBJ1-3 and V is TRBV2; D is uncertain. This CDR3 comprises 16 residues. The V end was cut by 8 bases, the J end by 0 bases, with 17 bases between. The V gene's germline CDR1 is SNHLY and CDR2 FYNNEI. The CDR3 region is CASHEGGLLSGNTIYF. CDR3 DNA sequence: TGTGCCAGCCACGAGGGCGGGTTGCTCTCTGGAAACACCATATATTTT.

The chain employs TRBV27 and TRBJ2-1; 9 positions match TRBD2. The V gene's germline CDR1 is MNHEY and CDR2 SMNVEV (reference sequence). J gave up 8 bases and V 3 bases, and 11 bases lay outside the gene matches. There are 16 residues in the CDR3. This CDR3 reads CASSLTLAGGPDEQFF. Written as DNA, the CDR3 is TGTGCCAGCAGTTTGACCCTTGCGGGAGGGCCGGATGAGCAGTTCTTC.

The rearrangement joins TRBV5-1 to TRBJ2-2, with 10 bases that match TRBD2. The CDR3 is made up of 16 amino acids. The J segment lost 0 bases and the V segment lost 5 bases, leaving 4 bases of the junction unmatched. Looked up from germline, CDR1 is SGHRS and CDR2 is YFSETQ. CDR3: CASRQLAGPNTGELFF. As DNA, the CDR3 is TGCGCCAGCAGACAACTAGCGGGGCCGAACACCGGGGAGCTGTTTTTT.

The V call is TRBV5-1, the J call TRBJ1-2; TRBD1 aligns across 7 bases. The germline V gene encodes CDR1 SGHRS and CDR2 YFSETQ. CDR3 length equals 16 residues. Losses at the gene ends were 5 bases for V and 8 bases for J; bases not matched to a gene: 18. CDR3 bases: TGCGCCAGCAGGCCCTGGCCTGAGGGGGCTTTGAGAGGCTACACCTTC. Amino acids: CASRPWPEGALRGYTF.

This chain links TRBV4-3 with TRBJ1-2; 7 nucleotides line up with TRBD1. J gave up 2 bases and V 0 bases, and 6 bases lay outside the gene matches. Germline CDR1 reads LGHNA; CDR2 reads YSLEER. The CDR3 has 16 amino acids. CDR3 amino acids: CASSQDLGGRNYGYTF. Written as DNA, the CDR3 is TGCGCCAGCAGCCAAGATCTAGGGGGCCGGAACTATGGCTACACCTTC.

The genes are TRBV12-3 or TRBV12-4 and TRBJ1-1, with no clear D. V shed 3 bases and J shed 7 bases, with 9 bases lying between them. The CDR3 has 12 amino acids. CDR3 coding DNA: TGTGCCAGCAGTTTCCTAGAGCGTGAAGCTTTCTTT. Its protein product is CASSFLEREAFF.

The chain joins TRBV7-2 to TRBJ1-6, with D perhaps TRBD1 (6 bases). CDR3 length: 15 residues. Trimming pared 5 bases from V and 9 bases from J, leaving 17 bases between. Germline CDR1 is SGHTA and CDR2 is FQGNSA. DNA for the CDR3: TGTGCCAGCAGCCCACAGGGAAGAGGGGGTTCACCCCTCCACTTT. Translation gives CASSPQGRGGSPLHF. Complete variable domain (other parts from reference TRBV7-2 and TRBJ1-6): GAGVSQSPSNKVTEKGKDVELRCDPISGHTALYWYRQSLGQGLEFLIYFQGNSAPDKSGLPSDRFSAERTGGSVSTLTIQRTQQEDSAVYLCASSPQGRGGSPLHFGNGTRLTVT.

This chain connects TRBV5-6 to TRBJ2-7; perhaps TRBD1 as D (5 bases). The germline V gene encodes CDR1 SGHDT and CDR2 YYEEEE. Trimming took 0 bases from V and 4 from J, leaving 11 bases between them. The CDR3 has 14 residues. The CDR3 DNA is TGTGCCAGCAGCTTGGCCGGCAGGGCTTACGAGCAGTACTTC. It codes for CASSLAGRAYEQYF.

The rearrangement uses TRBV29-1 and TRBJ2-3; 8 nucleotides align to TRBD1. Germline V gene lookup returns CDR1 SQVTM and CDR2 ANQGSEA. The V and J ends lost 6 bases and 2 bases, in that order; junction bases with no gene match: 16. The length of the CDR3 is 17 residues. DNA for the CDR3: TGCAGCGTGGGCAGTACCTTGGGACAGGTATACACAGATACGCAGTATTTT. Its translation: CSVGSTLGQVYTDTQYF.